Listed here are 10 T cell receptor beta chains from one sample, sequenced in a study of T cell repertoires in ileal Crohn's disease. TCRdb's table, derived via immunoSEQ multiplex PCR, lists solely in-frame clones and lacks some. Of 15,000 or so clones in the sample, 70% to 90% were seen once. Specimen: ileal tissue. The receptor set was obtained from an adult with Crohn's disease.

V is TRBV2 and J is TRBJ1-1; TRBD1 matches at 7 bases. The CDR3 extends over 12 amino acids. The V gene's germline CDR1 is SNHLY and CDR2 FYNNEI. V gave up 8 bases and J gave up 10 bases; unmatched junction bases: 10. The CDR3 loop reads CASHTRTGRAFF. DNA of the CDR3: TGTGCCAGCCATACTCGGACAGGCCGAGCTTTCTTT. Full variable domain (remainder filled in from reference TRBV2 and TRBJ1-1): EPEVTQTPSHQVTQMGQEVILRCVPISNHLYFYWYRQILGQKVEFLVSFYNNEISEKSEIFDDQFSVERPDGSNFTLKIRSTKLEDSAMYFCASHTRTGRAFFGQGTRLTVV.

This clone showed up just a few times. The chain recombines TRBV30 with TRBJ2-3, with TRBD2 as a possible D gene (6 bases). Trimming removed 1 base at V and 2 bases at J, with 16 bases between. The CDR3 totals 16 residues. Germline loops: CDR1 GTSNPN, CDR2 SVGIG (reference sequence). CDR3 sequence reads: CAWSGHSSEFTDTQYF. The CDR3 region has the DNA TGTGCCTGGAGTGGCCATTCTAGCGAATTCACAGATACGCAGTATTTT.

This chain uses TRBV18 with TRBJ1-2; a weak D match, TRBD1 (5 bases). Germline V gene lookup returns CDR1 KGHSH and CDR2 LQKENI. V lost 6 bases and J 0 bases, leaving 14 bases between the germline ends. The CDR3 totals 15 residues. The CDR3 reads CASSQETATNYGYTF. The CDR3, as DNA: TGTGCCAGCTCCCAAGAGACAGCTACTAACTATGGCTACACCTTC.

In this sample, this clone turned up once. The genes are TRBV10-3 and TRBJ2-5; TRBD1 agrees at 8 bases. Germline loops: CDR1 ENHRY, CDR2 SYGVKD. With V trimmed by 0 bases and J by 3 bases, 0 bases remained unmatched. The CDR3 sequence is 14 residues long. The CDR3 DNA follows: TGTGCCATCAGTGAGTCGACAGGGGAAGAGACCCAGTACTTC. Its protein product is CAISESTGEETQYF.

This chain uses TRBV6-5 with TRBJ1-6; 8 positions agree with TRBD1. V was pared by 0 bases and J by 5 bases, with 0 bases of the junction left unmatched. CDR3 length: 15 amino acids. CDR1 MNHEY and CDR2 SVGAGI come from the germline V gene. CDR3 DNA: TGTGCCAGCAGTTACTCCAGGGGGCATAATTCACCCCTCCACTTT. This encodes CASSYSRGHNSPLHF.

The table lists this clone with a count of one. The chain employs TRBV19 and TRBJ2-7, with unresolved D. V lost 3 bases, J lost 0 bases, and 6 bases lay in between. Germline assignment: CDR1 LNHDA and CDR2 SQIVND (reference sequence). The CDR3 spans 13 residues. In DNA, the CDR3 is TGTGCCAGTAGTATGGGCAGCTCCTACGAGCAGTACTTC. Translated, it gives CASSMGSSYEQYF.

The chain carries TRBV6-6 and TRBJ2-1, with a tentative D call TRBD1 (6 bases). This CDR3 region has 12 residues. Deletions cut 5 bases from V and 4 bases from J, with 6 bases between. In germline, CDR1 is MNHNY, CDR2 SVGAGI (reference sequence). The DNA of the CDR3 is TGTGCCAGCAGTGGGACATACAATGAGCAGTTCTTC. Translated, it gives CASSGTYNEQFF.

The chain carries TRBV5-4 and TRBJ2-7; 13 bases match TRBD2. Looked up from germline, CDR1 is SGHNT and CDR2 is YYREEE (reference sequence). The CDR3 extends over 15 amino acids. J lost 2 bases, V lost 1 base, and 0 bases had no gene match. CDR3 sequence (DNA): TGTGCCAGCAGCTTGACTAGCGGGGGGGCCTACGAGCAGTACTTC. It is translated as CASSLTSGGAYEQYF.

The table lists this clone with a few counts. The chain combines TRBV5-5 with TRBJ2-2, with D perhaps matching TRBD1 (8 bases). Germline CDR1 and CDR2: SGHKS and YYEKEE (reference sequence). Trimming took off 4 bases at V and 5 bases at J, with 12 bases between the two ends. This CDR3 spans 14 amino acids. CDR3 nucleotides: TGTGCCAGCAGCCAACAGGGGGGGACCGGGGAGCTGTTTTTT. Protein sequence: CASSQQGGTGELFF.

The chain couples TRBV2 to TRBJ2-2; maybe TRBD1 (6 bases). Germline CDR1 SNHLY, CDR2 FYNNEI. This CDR3 is built from 16 residues. V shed 2 bases and J shed 7 bases, with 17 bases lying between them. CDR3 sequence reads: CASSELSTGWGGELFF. The CDR3 region has the DNA TGTGCCAGCAGTGAATTAAGTACAGGGTGGGGCGGGGAGCTGTTTTTT.